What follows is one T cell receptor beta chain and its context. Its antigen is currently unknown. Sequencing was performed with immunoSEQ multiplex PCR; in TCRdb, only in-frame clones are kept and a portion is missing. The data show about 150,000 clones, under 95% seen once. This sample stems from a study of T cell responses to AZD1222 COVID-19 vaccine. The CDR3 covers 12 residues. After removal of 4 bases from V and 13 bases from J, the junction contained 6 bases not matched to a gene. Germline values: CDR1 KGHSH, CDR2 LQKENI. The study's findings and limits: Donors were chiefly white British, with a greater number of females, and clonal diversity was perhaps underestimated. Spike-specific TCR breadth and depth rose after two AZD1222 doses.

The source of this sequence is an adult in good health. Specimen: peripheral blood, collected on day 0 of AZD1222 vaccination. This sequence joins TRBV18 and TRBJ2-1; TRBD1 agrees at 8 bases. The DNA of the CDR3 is TGTGCCAGCTCACTAGGACAGGGTAGCCAGTTCTTC. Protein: CASSLGQGSQFF.